This TCR beta chain was obtained from a study of yellow fever vaccine responses in identical twins. Turning to this clonotype: Its target is not known.

TCRdb independently ran MiXCR on the RT-PCR reads; one entry per CDR3 protein. The sample carries 14,000 or so distinct CDR3 sequences, 70% to 85% recorded once. Broader study findings: In identical twins, vaccine T cell responses appeared partly shared and partly individual.

CDR1 and CDR2 from the germline V gene are SGHAT and FQDESV (reference sequence). V was trimmed by 2 bases and J by 3 bases, leaving 12 bases between them. The CDR3 runs 15 residues. The TCR sequence derives from a woman aged 18-29 years who received the yellow fever vaccine. This sample comprised T cells from blood (PBMCs), unsorted or a sorted subset (not recorded which), obtained before or after yellow fever vaccination (not recorded which). The J gene is TRBJ2-3, the V gene TRBV11-1, with a tentative D call TRBD2 (6 bases). This CDR3 is CASSLRGLSTDTQYF. CDR3 bases: TGTGCCAGCAGCTTAAGGGGACTTTCAACAGATACGCAGTATTTT.